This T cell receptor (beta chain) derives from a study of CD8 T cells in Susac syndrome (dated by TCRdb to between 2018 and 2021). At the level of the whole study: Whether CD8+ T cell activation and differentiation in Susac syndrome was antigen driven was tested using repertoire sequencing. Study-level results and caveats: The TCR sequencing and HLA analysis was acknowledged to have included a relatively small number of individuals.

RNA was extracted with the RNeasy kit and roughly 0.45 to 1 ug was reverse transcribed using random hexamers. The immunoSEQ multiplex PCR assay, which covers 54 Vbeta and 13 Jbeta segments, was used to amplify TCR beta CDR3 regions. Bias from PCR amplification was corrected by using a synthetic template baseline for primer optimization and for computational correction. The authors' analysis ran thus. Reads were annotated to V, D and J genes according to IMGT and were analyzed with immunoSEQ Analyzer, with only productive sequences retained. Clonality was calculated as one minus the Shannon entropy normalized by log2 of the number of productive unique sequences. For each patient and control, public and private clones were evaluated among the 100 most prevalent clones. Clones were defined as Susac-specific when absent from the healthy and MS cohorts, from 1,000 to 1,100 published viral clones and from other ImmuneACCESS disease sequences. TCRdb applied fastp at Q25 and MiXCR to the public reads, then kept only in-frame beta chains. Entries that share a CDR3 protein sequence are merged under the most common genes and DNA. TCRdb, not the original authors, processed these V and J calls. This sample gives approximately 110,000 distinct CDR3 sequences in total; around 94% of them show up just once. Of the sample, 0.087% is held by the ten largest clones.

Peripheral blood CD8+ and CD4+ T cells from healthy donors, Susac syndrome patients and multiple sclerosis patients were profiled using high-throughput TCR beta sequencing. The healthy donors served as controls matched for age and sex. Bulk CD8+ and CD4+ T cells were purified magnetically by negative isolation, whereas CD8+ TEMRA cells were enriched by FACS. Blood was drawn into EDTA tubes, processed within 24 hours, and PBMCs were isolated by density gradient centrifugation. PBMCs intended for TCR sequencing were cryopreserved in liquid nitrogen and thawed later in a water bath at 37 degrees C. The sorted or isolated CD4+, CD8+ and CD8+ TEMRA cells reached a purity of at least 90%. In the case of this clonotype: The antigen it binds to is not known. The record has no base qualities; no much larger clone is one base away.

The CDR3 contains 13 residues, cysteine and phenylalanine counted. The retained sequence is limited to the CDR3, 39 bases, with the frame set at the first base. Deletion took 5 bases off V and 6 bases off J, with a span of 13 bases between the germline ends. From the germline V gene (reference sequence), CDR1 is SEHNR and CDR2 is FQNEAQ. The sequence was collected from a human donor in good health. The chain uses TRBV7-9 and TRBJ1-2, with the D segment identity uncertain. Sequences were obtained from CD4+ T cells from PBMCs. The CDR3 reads CASSPGSHNGYTF. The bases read TGTGCCAGCAGCCCCGGGTCTCATAATGGCTACACCTTC. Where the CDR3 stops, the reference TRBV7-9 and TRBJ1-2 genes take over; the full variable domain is DTGVSQNPRHKITKRGQNVTFRCDPISEHNRLYWYRQTLGQGPEFLTYFQNEAQLEKSRLLSDRFSAERPKGSFSTLEIQRTEQGDSAMYLCASSPGSHNGYTFGSGTRLTVV.